The 21 T cell receptor beta chains below all came from one sample that was sequenced in a study of T-cell reconstitution after alpha-beta-depleted transplantation in children. A TCRbeta library incorporating unique molecular identifiers was prepared. TCRdb redid the calling of the PCR reads with MiXCR, one entry per CDR3 protein. The table lists 500,000 to 750,000 distinct CDR3 sequences, 10% to 15% of them singletons. Sequencing was performed on PBMCs, mostly from graft donor cells, taken 360 days after TCRalphabeta/CD19-depleted stem cell transplant. The receptors stem from a male patient younger than 18 who had a stem cell transplant for acute myeloid leukemia, so the T cells may come from the graft donor.

This clonotype was recorded at least ten times. The chain combines TRBV25-1 with TRBJ2-7, with D uncertain. The V end lost 3 bases, the J end lost 7 bases, and 10 bases lay between the germline ends. The CDR3 is made up of 12 amino acids. Germline V gene sequence: CDR1 MGHDK, CDR2 SYGVNS. CDR3 sequence (DNA): TGTGCCAGCAGTGACCTACGGCGTGAGCAGTACTTC. Protein: CASSDLRREQYF.

This clonotype was detected only a few times. The J gene is TRBJ2-7, the V gene TRBV12-3 or TRBV12-4; no clear D gene. This CDR3 is 11 amino acids long. The V gene lost 3 bases and the J gene lost 7 bases, with 7 bases spanning the gap. The CDR3 DNA follows: TGTGCCAGCAGTTTTTCTTGGGAGCAGTACTTC. Its translation: CASSFSWEQYF.

As for this clonotype: A read error may explain this, as a much larger clone is one base away. This sequence joins TRBV12-3 or TRBV12-4 and TRBJ2-1; D perhaps matches TRBD1 (6 bases). The CDR3 runs 15 residues. CDR3: CASSFHAGVYNEQLF. The CDR3 nucleotides read TGTGCCAGCAGTTTTCACGCAGGGGTCTACAATGAGCAGTTATTC.

This clonotype was counted at least ten times. The chain recombines TRBV5-6 with TRBJ2-7; possible D gene TRBD2, 5 bases. The length of the CDR3 is 15 residues. Germline assignment: CDR1 SGHDT and CDR2 YYEEEE. V was shortened by 0 bases and J by 7 bases, with 17 bases between the two germline ends. Written as DNA, the CDR3 is TGTGCCAGCAGCTTGGTTCCCGAACTAGTGTCTGAGCAGTACTTC. Amino acid sequence: CASSLVPELVSEQYF. Combining the CDR3 with reference TRBV5-6 and TRBJ2-7 gives the whole variable domain DAGVTQSPTHLIKTRGQQVTLRCSPKSGHDTVSWYQQALGQGPQFIFQYYEEEERQRGNFPDRFSGHQFPNYSSELNVNALLLGDSALYLCASSLVPELVSEQYFGPGTRLTVT.

The table lists this clonotype with a few counts. The V gene is TRBV9, the J gene TRBJ2-3, with 7 bases fitting TRBD2. Trimming took 4 bases from V and 1 from J; bases not matched to a gene: 9. This CDR3 has 16 residues. Germline V gene data show CDR1 as SGDLS and CDR2 as YYNGEE. The CDR3 nucleotides are TGTGCCAGCAGCCCTTCCCCTGCGGGAGGCACAGATACGCAGTATTTT. Encoded protein: CASSPSPAGGTDTQYF. Looking up the rest from reference TRBV9 and TRBJ2-3 gives the full variable domain: DSGVTQTPKHLITATGQRVTLRCSPRSGDLSVYWYQQSLDQGLQFLIQYYNGEERAKGNILERFSAQQFPDLHSELNLSSLELGDSALYFCASSPSPAGGTDTQYFGPGTRLTVL.

This clonotype has a handful of counts. The J gene is TRBJ2-7, the V gene TRBV28, with 8 bases aligning to TRBD1. The CDR3 is 13 residues long. Germline lookup yields CDR1 MDHEN and CDR2 SYDVKM. This CDR3 is CGIEDRDRYEQYF. CDR3 coding DNA: TGTGGGATAGAGGACAGGGACAGGTACGAGCAGTACTTC.

This clonotype was found a few times. The J gene is TRBJ2-7, the V gene TRBV28, with 8 bases that match TRBD2. The CDR3 consists of 14 residues. Germline V gene lookup returns CDR1 MDHEN and CDR2 SYDVKM. The J segment lost 4 bases and the V segment lost 2 bases, leaving 4 bases of the junction unmatched. The CDR3 nucleotides read TGTGCCAGCAGTTTACCTAGCGGGCTGTACGAGCAGTACTTC. It is translated as CASSLPSGLYEQYF. Full variable domain (missing parts from reference TRBV28 and TRBJ2-7): DVKVTQSSRYLVKRTGEKVFLECVQDMDHENMFWYRQDPGLGLRLIYFSYDVKMKEKGDIPEGYSVSREKKERFSLILESASTNQTSMYLCASSLPSGLYEQYFGPGTRLTVT.

The rearrangement uses TRBV20-1 and TRBJ1-5; 7 bases align to TRBD1. This CDR3 is 13 amino acids long. V dropped 6 bases and J dropped 6; count of bases not matched to a gene: 8. Germline V lookup: CDR1 DFQATT, CDR2 SNEGSKA (reference sequence). Here the CDR3 reads CSAGTVLRQPQHF. CDR3 coding DNA: TGCAGTGCGGGGACAGTGCTTCGTCAGCCCCAGCATTTT.

This clonotype came up many times. The chain links TRBV6-5 to TRBJ2-7; D is possibly TRBD1 (6 bases). Germline CDR1 MNHEY, CDR2 SVGAGI. The CDR3 is made up of 14 amino acids. Trimming shortened V by 2 bases and J by 7 bases, and 15 bases separated the two germline ends. The CDR3 sequence is CASSYLQGWEEQYF. In DNA form, the CDR3 reads TGTGCCAGCAGTTACCTACAGGGTTGGGAAGAGCAGTACTTC.

This clonotype was seen a handful of times. The chain employs TRBV29-1 and TRBJ2-2; 9 positions agree with TRBD2. Germline CDR1 SQVTM, CDR2 ANQGSEA. The V segment lost 4 bases and the J segment 7 bases; nucleotides outside the gene matches: 7. CDR3 length: 14 amino acids. The chain's CDR3 is CSVVSGRTGGELFF. The DNA of the CDR3 is TGCAGCGTTGTGAGCGGGAGGACTGGCGGGGAGCTGTTTTTT.

This clonotype was observed at least ten times. The V call is TRBV6-5, the J call TRBJ2-3; possible D gene TRBD1, 5 bases. The germline V gene has CDR1 MNHEY and CDR2 SVGAGI. Trimming removed 7 bases from V and 2 bases from J, with 7 bases in between. The CDR3 loop spans 12 amino acids. The DNA for the CDR3 is TGTGCCAGCAAAGGGGCCACAGATACGCAGTATTTT. Protein sequence: CASKGATDTQYF.

This clonotype was seen many times. V and J are TRBV28 and TRBJ2-2, with 8 bases aligning to TRBD2. The CDR3 runs to 17 residues. The ends lost 5 bases at V and 5 bases at J; junction bases unmatched: 13. Germline CDR1 and CDR2: MDHEN and SYDVKM. CDR3 sequence (DNA): TGTGCCAGCAGTCAATTATATCCGGGAGGGGGGACCGGGGAGCTGTTTTTT. Translating it yields CASSQLYPGGGTGELFF.

This clonotype was recorded a few times. The chain joins TRBV20-1 to TRBJ2-2; D could derive from TRBD1 or TRBD2 (5 bases each). Germline V CDR1 and CDR2: DFQATT, SNEGSKA (reference sequence). This CDR3 comprises 15 residues. Trimming took 3 bases from V and 5 from J, leaving 16 bases between them. DNA of the CDR3: TGCAGTGCTAGTAGTCTGAGGGCAGGGACCGGGGAGCTGTTTTTT. Translation: CSASSLRAGTGELFF.

This clonotype was seen only once. Given the absence of the conserved phenylalanine or tryptophan at the CDR3 end, a read error is likely. V usage is TRBV28 and J usage is TRBJ1-3; D remains ambiguous. V dropped 8 bases and J dropped 0 bases, with 11 bases sitting between them. The CDR3 length is 14 residues. In germline, CDR1 is MDHEN, CDR2 SYDVKM. CDR3 nucleotide sequence: TGTGCCAGCCTGCGCAGTATCTCTGGAAACACCATATATTGT. This gives the protein CASLRSISGNTIYC.

The rearrangement uses TRBV7-2 and TRBJ2-6; D gene unclear. There are 11 residues in the CDR3. Germline V lookup: CDR1 SGHTA, CDR2 FQGNSA. The CDR3 reads CARSLLSVLTF. CDR3 sequence (DNA): TGTGCGAGATCCCTGCTAAGCGTCCTGACTTTC.

The J gene is TRBJ1-1, the V gene TRBV6-2 or TRBV6-3; D is ambiguous. Trimming took off 0 bases at V and 7 bases at J, with 9 bases between the two ends. Per germline, CDR1 MNHEY and CDR2 SVGEGT. The CDR3 consists of 13 residues. CDR3 nucleotide sequence: TGTGCCAGCAGTTACTCGACCGAATATGAAGCTTTCTTT. This encodes CASSYSTEYEAFF.

This clonotype was recorded at least ten times. The chain links TRBV5-1 to TRBJ2-1; maybe TRBD2 (5 bases). CDR3 size: 16 residues. Trimming removed 3 bases at V and 3 bases at J, with 16 bases between. Per germline, CDR1 SGHRS and CDR2 YFSETQ. CDR3 protein: CASSSQTLGLYNEQFF. DNA of the CDR3: TGCGCCAGCAGCTCGCAGACCCTTGGACTCTACAATGAGCAGTTCTTC.

This clonotype was found a few times. The chain recombines TRBV12-5 with TRBJ1-2, with a tentative D call TRBD1 (6 bases). V lost 2 bases and J lost 0, with 19 bases in between. Looked up from germline, CDR1 is LGHNT and CDR2 is FRNRAP. This CDR3 spans 18 amino acids. The CDR3, as DNA: TGTGCTAGTGGTTTGAACCCGGACAGCCAGAAGTCTAACTATGGCTACACCTTC. This encodes CASGLNPDSQKSNYGYTF.

This clonotype was observed a handful of times. An end of the junction differs from the germline gene, which may be a read error. V and J are TRBV20-1 and TRBJ2-2; 9 bases match TRBD2. CDR1 DFQATT and CDR2 SNEGSKA come from the germline V gene (reference sequence). The CDR3 contains 16 residues. The CDR3 region is CSAHAGGRALTGDLFF. The CDR3, as DNA: TGCAGTGCCCACGCTGGCGGGAGGGCTTTGACCGGGGACCTGTTTTTT.

In its sample, this clonotype was seen many times. The J gene is TRBJ2-7, the V gene TRBV27; D might be TRBD1 or TRBD2, each matching 6 bases. The CDR3 extends over 18 amino acids. CDR1 is MNHEY and CDR2 is SMNVEV in the germline V gene (reference sequence). V gave up 6 bases and J gave up 2 bases, with 26 bases separating them. The CDR3 DNA follows: TGTGCCAGCAGCAAAATAGGCCCCGCAGGGGCGGGGACCTACGAGCAGTACTTC. It translates to CASSKIGPAGAGTYEQYF.

The gene calls are TRBV7-9 and TRBJ2-7, with D unresolved. The CDR3 runs to 14 residues. In germline, CDR1 is SEHNR, CDR2 FQNEAQ (reference sequence). With 1 base removed from V and 2 bases from J, the gap between germline ends came to 9 bases. The CDR3 spells CASSLGTQAYEQYF. DNA for the CDR3: TGTGCCAGCAGCTTAGGGACGCAAGCCTACGAGCAGTACTTC.